The sequence of this T cell receptor beta chain was determined in a study of cytomegalovirus exposure and HLA in healthy donors. Broader study findings: A reported reduction in N-insertions relative to the roughly 670-donor mean was seen in an Asian-associated ancestry cluster in a later analysis.

The PCR used 60 Vbeta and 13 Jbeta primers. Methods used by the authors: The count from a later analysis was about 80 million unique TCR beta chains, around 10 million of them shared. Some clones are missing from TCRdb's copy, which holds only in-frame ones; the method was immunoSEQ multiplex PCR. D and trimming come from the DNA, and the V and J calls and clone size come from that table. The table includes approximately 110,000 clones, 69% detected once. The J segment lost 4 bases and the V segment lost 6 bases, leaving 8 bases of the junction unmatched. The CDR3 has 15 amino acids. The V gene's germline CDR1 is MDHEN and CDR2 SYDVKM. Turning to this clone: Its antigen is currently unknown.

Nominally healthy donors were sampled, though unrecorded immune exposures were likely. The sequenced material came from PBMCs. The chain recombines TRBV28 with TRBJ2-2; 7 nucleotides line up with TRBD1. The clonotype was recovered from a man aged 30-40 years in good health and CMV-seronegative. DNA of the CDR3: TGTGCCAGCAGCACGGGACAGTGGAGCACCGGGGAGCTGTTTTTT. Protein sequence: CASSTGQWSTGELFF.